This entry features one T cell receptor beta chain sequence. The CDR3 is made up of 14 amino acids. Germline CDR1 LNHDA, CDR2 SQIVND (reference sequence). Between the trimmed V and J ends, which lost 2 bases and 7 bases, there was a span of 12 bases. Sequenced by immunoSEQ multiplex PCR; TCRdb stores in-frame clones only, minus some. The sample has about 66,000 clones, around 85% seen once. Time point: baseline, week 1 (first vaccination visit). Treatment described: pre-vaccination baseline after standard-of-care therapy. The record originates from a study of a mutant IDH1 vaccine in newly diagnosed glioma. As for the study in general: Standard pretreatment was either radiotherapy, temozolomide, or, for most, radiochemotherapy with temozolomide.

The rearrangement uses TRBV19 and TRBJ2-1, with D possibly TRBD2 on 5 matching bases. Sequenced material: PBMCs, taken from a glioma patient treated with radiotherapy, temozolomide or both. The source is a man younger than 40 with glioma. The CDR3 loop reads CASSILGLPNEQFF. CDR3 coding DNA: TGTGCCAGTAGTATATTAGGACTGCCGAATGAGCAGTTCTTC.